This T cell receptor beta chain was recorded in a study of cytomegalovirus exposure and HLA in healthy donors. A note on this clone: Its target is unknown.

The CDR3 loop spans 13 amino acids. CDR1 and CDR2 (germline): LNHDA, SQIVND (reference sequence). V lost 3 bases and J 7 bases, leaving 13 bases between the germline ends. PCR involved 60 Vbeta and 13 Jbeta primers. In the original workflow: Tens of millions of unique TCR beta chains, 9 million to 14 million shared, were counted in a later analysis. Measured with immunoSEQ multiplex PCR; TCRdb has only the in-frame clones, and not every one. The D gene and trimming were derived from the DNA, and the V and J assignments and clone size from that table. The data contain more than 30,000 clones, roughly 67% of them singletons. Study findings and constraints: The classifier reportedly diagnosed cytomegalovirus status with high sensitivity and specificity.

This chain joins TRBV19 and TRBJ2-7; D possibly corresponds to TRBD1 (5 bases). The receptor was derived from a man aged 40-49 years in good health and CMV-seropositive. Sequencing used PBMCs. CDR3 DNA: TGTGCCAGTAGTATCGAAGGGGCGAAGGAGCAGTACTTC. Its protein product is CASSIEGAKEQYF. Supplemented by reference TRBV19 and TRBJ2-7, the full variable domain reads DGGITQSPKYLFRKEGQNVTLSCEQNLNHDAMYWYRQDPGQGLRLIYYSQIVNDFQKGDIAEGYSVSREKKESFPLTVTSAQKNPTAFYLCASSIEGAKEQYFGPGTRLTVT.